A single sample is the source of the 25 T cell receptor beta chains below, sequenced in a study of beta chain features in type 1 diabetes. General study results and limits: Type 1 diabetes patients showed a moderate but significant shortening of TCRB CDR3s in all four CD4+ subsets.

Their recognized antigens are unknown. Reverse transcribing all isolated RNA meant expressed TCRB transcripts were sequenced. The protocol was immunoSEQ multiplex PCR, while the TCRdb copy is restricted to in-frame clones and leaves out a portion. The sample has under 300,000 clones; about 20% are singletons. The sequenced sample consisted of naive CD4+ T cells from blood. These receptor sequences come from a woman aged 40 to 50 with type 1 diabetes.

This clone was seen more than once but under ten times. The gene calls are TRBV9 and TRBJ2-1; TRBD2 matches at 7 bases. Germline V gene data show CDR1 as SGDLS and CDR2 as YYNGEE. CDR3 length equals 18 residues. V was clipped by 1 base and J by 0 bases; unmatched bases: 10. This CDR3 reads CASSVLGAGALSYNEQFF. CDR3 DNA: TGTGCCAGCAGCGTACTCGGGGCGGGAGCCCTCTCCTACAATGAGCAGTTCTTC.

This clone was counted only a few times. CDR3: CASSQDFLQPQHF. In DNA form, the CDR3 reads TGCGCCAGCAGCCAAGATTTCCTTCAGCCCCAGCATTTT. V and J are TRBV4-1 and TRBJ1-5; D call uncertain. V was clipped by 0 bases and J by 6 bases, with 6 bases between them. The germline V gene has CDR1 MGHRA and CDR2 YSYEKL. The CDR3 totals 13 residues.

The CDR3 DNA reads as TGTGCCACCAGTCGAGGGCCGAATGAGCAGTTCTTC. Its protein is CATSRGPNEQFF. V is TRBV15 and J is TRBJ2-1, with TRBD2 as a possible D gene (5 bases). Trimming pared 6 bases from V and 7 bases from J, leaving 10 bases between. Germline CDR1 is LNHNV and CDR2 is YYDKDF (reference sequence). The CDR3 contains 12 residues.

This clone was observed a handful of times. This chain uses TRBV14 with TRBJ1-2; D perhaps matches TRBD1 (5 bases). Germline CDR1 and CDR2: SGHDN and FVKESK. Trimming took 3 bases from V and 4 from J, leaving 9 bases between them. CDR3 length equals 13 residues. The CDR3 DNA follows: TGTGCCAGCAGCCAGGACACCTCCTATGGCTACACCTTC. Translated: CASSQDTSYGYTF.

The CDR3 DNA is TGTGCCAGCAGCTTGGCGGGGTTCTATAGCAATCAGCCCCAGCATTTT. Its protein product is CASSLAGFYSNQPQHF. The V and J genes are TRBV5-6 and TRBJ1-5; the D is unclear. The V gene's germline CDR1 is SGHDT and CDR2 YYEEEE. The CDR3 has 16 amino acids. V shed 0 bases and J shed 0 bases, with 10 bases lying between them.

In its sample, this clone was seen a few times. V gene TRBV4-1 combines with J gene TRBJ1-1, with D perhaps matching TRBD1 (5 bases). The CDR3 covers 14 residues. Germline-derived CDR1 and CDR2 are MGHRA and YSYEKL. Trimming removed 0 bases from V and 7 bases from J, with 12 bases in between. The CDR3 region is CASSQDWGRGEAFF. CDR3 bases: TGCGCCAGCAGCCAAGATTGGGGGAGGGGTGAAGCTTTCTTT.

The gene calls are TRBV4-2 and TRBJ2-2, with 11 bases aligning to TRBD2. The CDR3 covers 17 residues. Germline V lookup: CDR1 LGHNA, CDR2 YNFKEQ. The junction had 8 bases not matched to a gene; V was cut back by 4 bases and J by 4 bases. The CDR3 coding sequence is TGTGCCAGCAGCCTGTTATGGGGGACTAGCGGCACCGGGGAGCTGTTTTTT. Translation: CASSLLWGTSGTGELFF.

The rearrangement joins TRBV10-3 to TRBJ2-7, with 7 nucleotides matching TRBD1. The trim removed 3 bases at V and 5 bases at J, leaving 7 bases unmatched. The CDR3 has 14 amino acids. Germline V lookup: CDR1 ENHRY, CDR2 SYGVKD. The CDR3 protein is CAISEQGFRNEQYF. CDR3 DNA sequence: TGTGCCATCAGTGAACAGGGGTTTAGGAACGAGCAGTACTTC.

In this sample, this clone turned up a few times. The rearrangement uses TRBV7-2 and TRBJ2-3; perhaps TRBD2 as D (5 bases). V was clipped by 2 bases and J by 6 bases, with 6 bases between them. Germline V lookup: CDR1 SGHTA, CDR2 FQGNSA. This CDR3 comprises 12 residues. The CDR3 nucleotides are TGTGCCAGCAGCTTAAGGGAGGATACGCAGTATTTT. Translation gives CASSLREDTQYF. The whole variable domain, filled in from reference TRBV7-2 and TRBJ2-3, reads GAGVSQSPSNKVTEKGKDVELRCDPISGHTALYWYRQSLGQGLEFLIYFQGNSAPDKSGLPSDRFSAERTGGSVSTLTIQRTQQEDSAVYLCASSLREDTQYFGPGTRLTVL.

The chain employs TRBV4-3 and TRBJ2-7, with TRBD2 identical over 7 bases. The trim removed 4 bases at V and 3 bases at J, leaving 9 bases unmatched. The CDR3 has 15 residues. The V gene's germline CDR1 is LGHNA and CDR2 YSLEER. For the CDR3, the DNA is TGCGCCAGCAGCCGCTCTGGGGGGGGTGTCTACGAGCAGTACTTC. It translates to CASSRSGGGVYEQYF.

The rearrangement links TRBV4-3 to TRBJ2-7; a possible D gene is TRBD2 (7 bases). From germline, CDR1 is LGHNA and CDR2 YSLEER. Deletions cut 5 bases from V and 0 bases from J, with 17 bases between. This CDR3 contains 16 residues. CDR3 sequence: CASSARGGEGSYEQYF. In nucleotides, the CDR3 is TGCGCCAGCAGCGCAAGAGGGGGGGAAGGCTCCTACGAGCAGTACTTC.

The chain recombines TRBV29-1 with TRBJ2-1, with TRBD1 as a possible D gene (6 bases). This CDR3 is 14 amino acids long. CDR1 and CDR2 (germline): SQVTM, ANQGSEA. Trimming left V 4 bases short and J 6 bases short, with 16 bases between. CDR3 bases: TGCAGCGTTGTGCCTGAGGGGGTCCCCAATGAGCAGTTCTTC. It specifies CSVVPEGVPNEQFF.

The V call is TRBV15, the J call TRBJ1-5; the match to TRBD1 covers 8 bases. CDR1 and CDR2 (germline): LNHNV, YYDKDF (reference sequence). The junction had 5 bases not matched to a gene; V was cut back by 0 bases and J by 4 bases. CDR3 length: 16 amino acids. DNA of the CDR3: TGTGCCACCAGCAGAGATCTGACAGGGGCTAATCAGCCCCAGCATTTT. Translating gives CATSRDLTGANQPQHF.

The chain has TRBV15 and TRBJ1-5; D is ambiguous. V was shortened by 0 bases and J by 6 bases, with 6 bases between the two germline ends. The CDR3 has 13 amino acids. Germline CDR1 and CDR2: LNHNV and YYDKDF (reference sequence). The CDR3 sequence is CATSRDLIQPQHF. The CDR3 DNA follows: TGTGCCACCAGCAGAGATCTAATTCAGCCCCAGCATTTT.

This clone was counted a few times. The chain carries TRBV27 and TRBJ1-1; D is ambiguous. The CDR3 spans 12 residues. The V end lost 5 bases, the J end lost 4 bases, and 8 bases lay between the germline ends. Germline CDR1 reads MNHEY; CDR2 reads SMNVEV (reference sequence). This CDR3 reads CASSPRPTEAFF. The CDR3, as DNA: TGTGCCAGCAGTCCTAGGCCCACTGAAGCTTTCTTT.

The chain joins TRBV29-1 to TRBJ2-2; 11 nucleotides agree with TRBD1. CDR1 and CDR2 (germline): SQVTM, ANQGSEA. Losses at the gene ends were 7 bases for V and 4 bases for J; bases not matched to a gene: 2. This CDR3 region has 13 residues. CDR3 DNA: TGCAGCGCCGGACAGGGGGCCACCGGGGAGCTGTTTTTT. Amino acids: CSAGQGATGELFF.

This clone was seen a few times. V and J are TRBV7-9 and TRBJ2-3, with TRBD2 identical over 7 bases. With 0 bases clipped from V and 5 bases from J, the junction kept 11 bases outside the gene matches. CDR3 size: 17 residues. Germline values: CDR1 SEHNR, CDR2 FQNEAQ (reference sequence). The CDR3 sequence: CASSLARGLPSGDTQYF. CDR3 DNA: TGTGCCAGCAGCTTAGCCCGGGGACTACCCAGCGGAGATACGCAGTATTTT.

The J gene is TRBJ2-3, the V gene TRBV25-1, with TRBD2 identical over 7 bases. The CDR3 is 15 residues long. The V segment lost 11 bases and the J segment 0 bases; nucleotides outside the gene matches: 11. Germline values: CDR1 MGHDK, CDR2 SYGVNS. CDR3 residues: CAVSSGGPSTDTQYF. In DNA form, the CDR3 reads TGTGCCGTATCTAGCGGCGGCCCCAGCACAGATACGCAGTATTTT.

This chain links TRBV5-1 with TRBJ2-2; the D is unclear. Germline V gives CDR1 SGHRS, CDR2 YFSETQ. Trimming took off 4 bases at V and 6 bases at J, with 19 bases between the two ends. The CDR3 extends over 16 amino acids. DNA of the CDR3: TGCGCCAGCAGCCGAACCTCTATCAGTCGGGCCGGGGAGCTGTTTTTT. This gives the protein CASSRTSISRAGELFF.

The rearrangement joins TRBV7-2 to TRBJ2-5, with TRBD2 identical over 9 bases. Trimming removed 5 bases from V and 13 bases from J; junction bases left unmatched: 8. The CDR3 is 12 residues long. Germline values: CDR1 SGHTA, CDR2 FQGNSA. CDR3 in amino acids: CASSRPGLALYF. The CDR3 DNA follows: TGTGCCAGCAGCCGACCGGGACTAGCTCTGTACTTC.

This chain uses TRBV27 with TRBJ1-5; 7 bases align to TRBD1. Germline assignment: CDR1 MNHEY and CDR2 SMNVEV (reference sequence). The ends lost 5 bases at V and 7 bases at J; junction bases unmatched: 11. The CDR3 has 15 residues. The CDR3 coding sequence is TGTGCCAGCAGTCCCAGACAGGGTTTGAGACAGCCCCAGCATTTT. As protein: CASSPRQGLRQPQHF.

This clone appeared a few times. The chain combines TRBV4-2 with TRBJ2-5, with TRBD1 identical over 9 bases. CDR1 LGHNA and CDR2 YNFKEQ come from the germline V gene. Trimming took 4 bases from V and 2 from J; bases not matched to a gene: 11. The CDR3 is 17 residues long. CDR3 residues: CASSPADRGETQETQYF. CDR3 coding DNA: TGTGCCAGCAGCCCAGCGGACAGGGGCGAAACGCAAGAGACCCAGTACTTC.

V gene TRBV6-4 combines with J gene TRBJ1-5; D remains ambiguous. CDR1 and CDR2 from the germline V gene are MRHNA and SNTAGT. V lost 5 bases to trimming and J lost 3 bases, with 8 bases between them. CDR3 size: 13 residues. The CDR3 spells CASSRDINQPQHF. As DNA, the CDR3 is TGTGCCAGCAGTCGAGACATCAATCAGCCCCAGCATTTT.

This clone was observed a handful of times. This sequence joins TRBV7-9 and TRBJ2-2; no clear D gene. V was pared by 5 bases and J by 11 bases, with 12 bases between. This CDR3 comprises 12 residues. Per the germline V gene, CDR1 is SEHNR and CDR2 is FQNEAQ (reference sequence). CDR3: CASSNELLELFF. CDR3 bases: TGTGCCAGCAGCAACGAGTTACTAGAGCTGTTTTTT.

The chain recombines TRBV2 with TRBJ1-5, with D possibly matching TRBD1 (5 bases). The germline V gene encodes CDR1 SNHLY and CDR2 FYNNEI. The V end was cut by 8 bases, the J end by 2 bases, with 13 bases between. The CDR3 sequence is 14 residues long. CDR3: CASQGVGGNQPQHF. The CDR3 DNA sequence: TGTGCCAGCCAAGGGGTAGGGGGCAATCAGCCCCAGCATTTT.